This TCR beta chain stems from a study of response to subunit inactivated influenza vaccine. The CDR3 loop spans 13 amino acids. The V gene end was trimmed by 7 bases and the J gene end by 4 bases; junction bases not matched to a gene: 7. Germline lookup yields CDR1 SGHRS and CDR2 YFSETQ. Study-level points and caveats: Seasonal influenza vaccination, on each occasion, was suggested by the authors to recruit few new T cells.

Using its own MiXCR run on the RT-PCR reads, TCRdb lists one record per CDR3 protein. The table shows 590,000 or so distinct CDR3 sequences, with 14% occurring only once. This clonotype appeared a few times. Antigen specificity is unknown. Sequencing was performed on PBMCs from blood, taken approximately 15 days before vaccination. The TCR originated in a man aged 50 to 59 who received an inactivated influenza vaccine. The chain combines TRBV5-1 with TRBJ1-1; TRBD1 agrees at 7 bases. The CDR3 DNA reads as TGCGCCAGCGGAGAGACAGGGACCACTGAAGCTTTCTTT. It encodes CASGETGTTEAFF.